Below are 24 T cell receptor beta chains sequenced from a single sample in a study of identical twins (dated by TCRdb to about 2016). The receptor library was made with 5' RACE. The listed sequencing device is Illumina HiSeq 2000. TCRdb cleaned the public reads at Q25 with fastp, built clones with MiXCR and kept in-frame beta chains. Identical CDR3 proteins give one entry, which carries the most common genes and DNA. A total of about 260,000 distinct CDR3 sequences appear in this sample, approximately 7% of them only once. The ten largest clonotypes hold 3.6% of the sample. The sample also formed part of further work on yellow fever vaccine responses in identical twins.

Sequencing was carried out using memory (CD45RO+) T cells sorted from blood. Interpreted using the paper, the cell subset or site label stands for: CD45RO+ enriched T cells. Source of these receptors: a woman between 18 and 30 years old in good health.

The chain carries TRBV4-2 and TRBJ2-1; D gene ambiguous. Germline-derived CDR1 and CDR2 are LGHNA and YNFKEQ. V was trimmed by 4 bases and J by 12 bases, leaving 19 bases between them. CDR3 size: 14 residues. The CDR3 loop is CASSPTDTAAAQFF. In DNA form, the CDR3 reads TGTGCCAGCAGCCCAACTGATACCGCGGCGGCGCAGTTCTTC.

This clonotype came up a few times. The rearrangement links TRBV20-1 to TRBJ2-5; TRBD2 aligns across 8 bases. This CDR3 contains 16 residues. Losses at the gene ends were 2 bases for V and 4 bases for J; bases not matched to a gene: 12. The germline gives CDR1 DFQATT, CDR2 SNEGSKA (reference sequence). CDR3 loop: CSARSRGTRSGETQYF. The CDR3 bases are TGCAGTGCTAGAAGTAGGGGGACTAGAAGCGGAGAGACCCAGTACTTC.

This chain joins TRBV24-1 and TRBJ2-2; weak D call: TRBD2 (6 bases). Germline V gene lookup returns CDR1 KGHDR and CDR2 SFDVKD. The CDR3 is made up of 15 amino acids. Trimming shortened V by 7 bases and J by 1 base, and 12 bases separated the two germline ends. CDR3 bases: TGTGCCACCAGGGCCAACGGGGGGAACACCGGGGAGCTGTTTTTT. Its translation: CATRANGGNTGELFF.

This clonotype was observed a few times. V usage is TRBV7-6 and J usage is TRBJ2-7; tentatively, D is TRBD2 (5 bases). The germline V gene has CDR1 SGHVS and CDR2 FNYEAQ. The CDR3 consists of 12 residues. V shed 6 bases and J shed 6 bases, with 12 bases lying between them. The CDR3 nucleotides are TGTGCCAGCAGACCGCGCGAGGGCGAGCAGTACTTC. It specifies CASRPREGEQYF.

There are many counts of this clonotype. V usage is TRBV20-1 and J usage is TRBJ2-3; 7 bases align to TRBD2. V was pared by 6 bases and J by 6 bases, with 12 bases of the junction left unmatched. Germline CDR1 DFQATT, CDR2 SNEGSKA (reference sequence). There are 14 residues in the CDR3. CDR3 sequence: CSAHSILGGDTQYF. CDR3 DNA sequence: TGCAGTGCCCACTCTATTTTGGGGGGGGATACGCAGTATTTT.

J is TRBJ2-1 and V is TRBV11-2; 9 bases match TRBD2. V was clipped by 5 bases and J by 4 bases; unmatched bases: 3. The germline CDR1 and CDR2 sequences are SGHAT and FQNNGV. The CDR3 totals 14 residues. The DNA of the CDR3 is TGTGCCAGCAGCGTCAGCGGGGGGTACAATGAGCAGTTCTTC. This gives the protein CASSVSGGYNEQFF.

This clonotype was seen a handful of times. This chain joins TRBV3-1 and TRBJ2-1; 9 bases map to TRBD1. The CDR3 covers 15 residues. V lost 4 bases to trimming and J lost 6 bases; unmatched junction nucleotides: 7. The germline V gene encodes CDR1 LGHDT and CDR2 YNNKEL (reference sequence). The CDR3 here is CASSRSGTGPNEQFF. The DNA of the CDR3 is TGTGCCAGCAGCCGCTCCGGGACAGGGCCCAATGAGCAGTTCTTC.

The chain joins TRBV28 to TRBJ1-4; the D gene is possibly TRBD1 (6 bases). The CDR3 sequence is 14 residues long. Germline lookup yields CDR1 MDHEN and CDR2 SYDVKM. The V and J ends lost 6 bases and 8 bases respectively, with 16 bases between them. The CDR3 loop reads CASSSMGHWEKLFF. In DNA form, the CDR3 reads TGTGCCAGCAGCAGTATGGGACATTGGGAAAAACTGTTTTTT. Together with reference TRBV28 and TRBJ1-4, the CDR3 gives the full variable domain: DVKVTQSSRYLVKRTGEKVFLECVQDMDHENMFWYRQDPGLGLRLIYFSYDVKMKEKGDIPEGYSVSREKKERFSLILESASTNQTSMYLCASSSMGHWEKLFFGSGTQLSVL.

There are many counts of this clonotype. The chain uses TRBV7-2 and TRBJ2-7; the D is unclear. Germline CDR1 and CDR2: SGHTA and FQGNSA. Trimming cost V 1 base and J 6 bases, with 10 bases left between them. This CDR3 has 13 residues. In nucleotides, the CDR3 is TGTGCCAGCAGCTTAGAGCTAGTGAGCGAGCAGTACTTC. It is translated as CASSLELVSEQYF.

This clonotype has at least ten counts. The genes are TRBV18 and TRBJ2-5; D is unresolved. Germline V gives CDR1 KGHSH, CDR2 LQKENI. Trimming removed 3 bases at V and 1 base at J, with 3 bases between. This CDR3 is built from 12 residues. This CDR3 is CASSPLQETQYF. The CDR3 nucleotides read TGTGCCAGCTCACCTCTCCAAGAGACCCAGTACTTC.

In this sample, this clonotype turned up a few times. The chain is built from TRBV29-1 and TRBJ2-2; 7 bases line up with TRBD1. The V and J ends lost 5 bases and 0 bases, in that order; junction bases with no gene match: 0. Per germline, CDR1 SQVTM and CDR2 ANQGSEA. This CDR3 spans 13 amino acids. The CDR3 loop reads CSVRGPNTGELFF. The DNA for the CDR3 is TGCAGCGTTAGGGGGCCGAACACCGGGGAGCTGTTTTTT.

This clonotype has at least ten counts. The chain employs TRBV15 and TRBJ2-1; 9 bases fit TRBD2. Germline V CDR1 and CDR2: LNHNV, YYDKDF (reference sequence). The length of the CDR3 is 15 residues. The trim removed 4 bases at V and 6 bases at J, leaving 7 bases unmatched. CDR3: CATSKIAGDANEQFF. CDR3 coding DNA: TGTGCCACCAGCAAAATAGCGGGAGATGCCAATGAGCAGTTCTTC. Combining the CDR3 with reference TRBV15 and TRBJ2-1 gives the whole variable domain DAMVIQNPRYQVTQFGKPVTLSCSQTLNHNVMYWYQQKSSQAPKLLFHYYDKDFNNEADTPDNFQSRRPNTSFCFLDIRSPGLGDTAMYLCATSKIAGDANEQFFGPGTRLTVL.

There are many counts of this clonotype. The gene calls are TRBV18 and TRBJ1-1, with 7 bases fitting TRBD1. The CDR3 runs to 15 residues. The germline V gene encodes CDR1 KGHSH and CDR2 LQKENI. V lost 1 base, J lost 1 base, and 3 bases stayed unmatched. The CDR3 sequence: CASSPQGASNTEAFF. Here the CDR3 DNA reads TGTGCCAGCTCACCACAGGGGGCATCGAACACTGAAGCTTTCTTT.

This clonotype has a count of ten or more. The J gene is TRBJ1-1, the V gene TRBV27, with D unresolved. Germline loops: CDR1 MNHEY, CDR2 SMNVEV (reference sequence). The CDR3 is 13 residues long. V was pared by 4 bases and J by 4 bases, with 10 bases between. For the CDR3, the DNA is TGTGCCAGCAGTTCTGGGGTTGGCACTGAAGCTTTCTTT. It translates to CASSSGVGTEAFF.

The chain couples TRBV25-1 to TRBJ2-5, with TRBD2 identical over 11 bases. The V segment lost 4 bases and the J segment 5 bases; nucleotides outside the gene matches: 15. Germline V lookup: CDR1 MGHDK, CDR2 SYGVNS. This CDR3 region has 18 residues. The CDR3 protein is CASSGPTRLAGSGETQYF. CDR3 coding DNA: TGTGCCAGCAGTGGCCCGACCCGACTAGCGGGGAGTGGCGAGACCCAGTACTTC.

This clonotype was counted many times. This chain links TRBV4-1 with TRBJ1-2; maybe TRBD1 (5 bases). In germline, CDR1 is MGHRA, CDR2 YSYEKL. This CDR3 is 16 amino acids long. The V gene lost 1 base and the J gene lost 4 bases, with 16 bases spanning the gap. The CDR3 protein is CASSQGGGAGIYGYTF. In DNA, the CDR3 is TGCGCCAGCAGCCAAGGTGGAGGTGCAGGGATCTATGGCTACACCTTC.

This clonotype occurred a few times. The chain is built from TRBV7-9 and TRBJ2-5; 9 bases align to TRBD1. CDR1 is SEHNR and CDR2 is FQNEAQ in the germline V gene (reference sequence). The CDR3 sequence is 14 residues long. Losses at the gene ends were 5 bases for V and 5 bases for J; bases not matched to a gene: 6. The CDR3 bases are TGTGCCAGCAGCCTACAGGGGGCGGAGGAGACCCAGTACTTC. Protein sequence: CASSLQGAEETQYF.

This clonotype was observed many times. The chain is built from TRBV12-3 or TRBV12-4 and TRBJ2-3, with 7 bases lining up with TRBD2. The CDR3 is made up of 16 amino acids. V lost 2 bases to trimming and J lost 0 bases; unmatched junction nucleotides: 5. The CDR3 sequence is CASSLWGSGSTDTQYF. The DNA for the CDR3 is TGTGCCAGCAGTTTATGGGGTAGCGGGAGCACAGATACGCAGTATTTT.

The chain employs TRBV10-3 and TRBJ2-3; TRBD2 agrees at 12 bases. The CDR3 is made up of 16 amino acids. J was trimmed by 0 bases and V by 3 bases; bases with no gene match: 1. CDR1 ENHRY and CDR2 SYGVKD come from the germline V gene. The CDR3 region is CAISEGTSGSTDTQYF. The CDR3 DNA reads TGTGCCATCAGTGAAGGGACTAGCGGGAGCACAGATACGCAGTATTTT.

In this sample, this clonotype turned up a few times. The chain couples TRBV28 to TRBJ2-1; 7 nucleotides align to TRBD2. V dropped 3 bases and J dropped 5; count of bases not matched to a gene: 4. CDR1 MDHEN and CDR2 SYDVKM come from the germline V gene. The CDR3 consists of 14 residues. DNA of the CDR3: TGTGCCAGCAGTTTGACTAGCATACACAATGAGCAGTTCTTC. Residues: CASSLTSIHNEQFF.

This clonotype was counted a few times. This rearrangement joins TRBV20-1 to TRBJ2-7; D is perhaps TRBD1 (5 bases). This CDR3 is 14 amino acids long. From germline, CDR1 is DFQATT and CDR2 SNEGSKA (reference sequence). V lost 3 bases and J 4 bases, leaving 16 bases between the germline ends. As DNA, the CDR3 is TGCAGTGCTAGGAAGGGGAACACTGATTACGAGCAGTACGTC. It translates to CSARKGNTDYEQYV.

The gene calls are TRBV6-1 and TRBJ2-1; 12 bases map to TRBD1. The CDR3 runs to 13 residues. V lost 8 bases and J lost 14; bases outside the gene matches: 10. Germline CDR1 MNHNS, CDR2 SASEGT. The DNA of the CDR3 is TGTGCCAGCCTCGATTCCGGGACAGGGGGCAAGTTCTTC. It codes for CASLDSGTGGKFF.

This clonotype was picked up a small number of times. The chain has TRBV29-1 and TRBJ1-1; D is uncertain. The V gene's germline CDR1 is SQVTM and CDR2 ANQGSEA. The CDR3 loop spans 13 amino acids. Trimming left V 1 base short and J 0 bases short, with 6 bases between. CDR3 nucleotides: TGCAGCGTTGAAGGACGGCTGAACACTGAAGCTTTCTTT. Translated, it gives CSVEGRLNTEAFF.

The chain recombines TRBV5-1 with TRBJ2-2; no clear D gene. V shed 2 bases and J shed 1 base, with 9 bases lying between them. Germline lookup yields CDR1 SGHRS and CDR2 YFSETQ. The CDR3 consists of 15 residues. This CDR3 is CASSFMWENTGELFF. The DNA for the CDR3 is TGCGCCAGCAGCTTTATGTGGGAGAACACCGGGGAGCTGTTTTTT.